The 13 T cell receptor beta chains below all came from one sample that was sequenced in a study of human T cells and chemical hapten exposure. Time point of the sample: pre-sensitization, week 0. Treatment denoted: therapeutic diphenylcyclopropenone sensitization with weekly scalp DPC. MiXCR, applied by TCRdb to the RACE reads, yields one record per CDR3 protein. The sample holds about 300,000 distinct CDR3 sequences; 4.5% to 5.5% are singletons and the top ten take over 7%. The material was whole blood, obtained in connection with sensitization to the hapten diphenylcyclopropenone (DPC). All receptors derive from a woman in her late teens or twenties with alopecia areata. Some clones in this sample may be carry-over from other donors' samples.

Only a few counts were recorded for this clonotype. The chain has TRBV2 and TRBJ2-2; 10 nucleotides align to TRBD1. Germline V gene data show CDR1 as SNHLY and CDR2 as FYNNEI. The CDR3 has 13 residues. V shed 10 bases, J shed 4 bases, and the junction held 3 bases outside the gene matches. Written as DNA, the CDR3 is TGTGCCACCCGGACAGGGGGCACCGGGGAGCTGTTTTTT. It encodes CATRTGGTGELFF.

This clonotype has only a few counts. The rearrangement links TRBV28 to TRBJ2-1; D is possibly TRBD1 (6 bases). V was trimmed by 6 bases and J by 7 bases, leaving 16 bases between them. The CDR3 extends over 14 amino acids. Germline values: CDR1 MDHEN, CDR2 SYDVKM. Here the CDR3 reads CASSHRDFGNEQFF. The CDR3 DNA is TGTGCCAGCAGCCACAGGGATTTTGGGAATGAGCAGTTCTTC.

As DNA, the CDR3 is TGTGCCAGCACCAATGCCTACGAGCAGTACTTC. This encodes CASTNAYEQYF. The chain joins TRBV12-3 or TRBV12-4 to TRBJ2-7; the D is unclear. V lost 7 bases and J lost 2, with 6 bases in between. The CDR3 is 11 amino acids.

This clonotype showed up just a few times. The CDR3 reads CASSQGMVIGGKGQFF. The CDR3 bases are TGTGCCAGCAGCCAAGGGATGGTAATCGGAGGCAAAGGGCAGTTCTTC. The chain has TRBV12-3 or TRBV12-4 and TRBJ2-1; D might be TRBD2 (5 bases). Trimming left V 6 bases short and J 12 bases short, with 27 bases between. The CDR3 sequence is 16 residues long.

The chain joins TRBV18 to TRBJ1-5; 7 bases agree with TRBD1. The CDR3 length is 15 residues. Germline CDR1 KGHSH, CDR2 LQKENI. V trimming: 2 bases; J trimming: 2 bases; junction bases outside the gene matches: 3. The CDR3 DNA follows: TGTGCCAGCTCACCAGTCCAGGGGGGCAATCAGCCCCAGCATTTT. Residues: CASSPVQGGNQPQHF.

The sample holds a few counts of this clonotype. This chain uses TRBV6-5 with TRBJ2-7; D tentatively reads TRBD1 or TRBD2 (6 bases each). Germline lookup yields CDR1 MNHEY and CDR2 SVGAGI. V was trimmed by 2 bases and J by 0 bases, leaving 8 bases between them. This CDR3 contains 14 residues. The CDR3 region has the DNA TGTGCCAGCAGTTACGGGGGGCACTCCTACGAGCAGTACTTC. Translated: CASSYGGHSYEQYF.

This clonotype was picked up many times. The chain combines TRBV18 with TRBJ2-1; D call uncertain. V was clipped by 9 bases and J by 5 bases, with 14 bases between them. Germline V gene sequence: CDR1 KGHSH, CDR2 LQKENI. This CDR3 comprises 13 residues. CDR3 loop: CASCGVFDNEQFF. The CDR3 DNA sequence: TGTGCCAGTTGTGGGGTCTTCGACAATGAGCAGTTCTTC.

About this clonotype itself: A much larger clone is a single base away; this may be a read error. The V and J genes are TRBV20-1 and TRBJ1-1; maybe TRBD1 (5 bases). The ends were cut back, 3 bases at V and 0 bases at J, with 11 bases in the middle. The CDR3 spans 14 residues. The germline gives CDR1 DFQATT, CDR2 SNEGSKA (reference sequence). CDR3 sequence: CSASKGLLNTEAFF. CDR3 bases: TGCAGTGCTAGCAAGGGACTTTTGAACACTGAAGCTTTCTTT.

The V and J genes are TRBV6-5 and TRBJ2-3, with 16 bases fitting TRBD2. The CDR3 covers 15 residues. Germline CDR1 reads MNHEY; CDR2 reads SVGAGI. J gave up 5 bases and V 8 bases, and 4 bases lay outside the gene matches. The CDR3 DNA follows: TGTGCCAGCGGGACTAGCGGGGGGGCTGGAGATACGCAGTATTTT. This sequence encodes CASGTSGGAGDTQYF.

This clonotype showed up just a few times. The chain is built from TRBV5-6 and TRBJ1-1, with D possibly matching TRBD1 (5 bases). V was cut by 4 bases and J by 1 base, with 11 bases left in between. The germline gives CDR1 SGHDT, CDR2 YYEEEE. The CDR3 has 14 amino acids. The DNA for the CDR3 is TGTGCCAGCAGCCGTTACACAGGGAACACTGAAGCTTTCTTT. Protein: CASSRYTGNTEAFF.

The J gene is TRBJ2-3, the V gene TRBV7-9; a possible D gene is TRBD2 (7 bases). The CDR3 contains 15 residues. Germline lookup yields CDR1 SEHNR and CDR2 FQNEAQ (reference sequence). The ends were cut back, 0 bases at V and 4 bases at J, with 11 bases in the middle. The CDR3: CASSLARGAPDTQYF. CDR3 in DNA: TGTGCCAGCAGCTTAGCTCGGGGGGCCCCAGATACGCAGTATTTT.

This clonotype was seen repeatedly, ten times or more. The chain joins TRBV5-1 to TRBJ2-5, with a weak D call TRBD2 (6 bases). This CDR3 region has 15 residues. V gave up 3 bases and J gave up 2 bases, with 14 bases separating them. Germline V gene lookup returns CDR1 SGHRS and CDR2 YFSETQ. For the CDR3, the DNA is TGCGCCAGCAGCTGGGGCGGGGCCCCTCAAGAGACCCAGTACTTC. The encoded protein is CASSWGGAPQETQYF.

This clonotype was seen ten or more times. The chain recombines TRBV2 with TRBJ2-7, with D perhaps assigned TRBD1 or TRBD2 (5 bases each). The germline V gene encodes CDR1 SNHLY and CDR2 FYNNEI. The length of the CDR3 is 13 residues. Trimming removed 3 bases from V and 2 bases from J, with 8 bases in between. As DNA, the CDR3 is TGTGCCAGCAGTGAGATGGGGGCCTACGAGCAGTACTTC. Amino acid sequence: CASSEMGAYEQYF.